The clone carrying this T cell receptor (beta chain) was observed once. This sample is drawn from a study of T cell changes during pregnancy in multiple sclerosis. Sequencing was performed with immunoSEQ multiplex PCR; in TCRdb, only in-frame clones are kept and a portion is missing. In the table there are tens of thousands of clones, 91% of which are singletons. The V end lost 0 bases, the J end lost 1 base, and 9 bases lay between the germline ends. CDR3 size: 15 residues. Germline CDR1 SGHRS, CDR2 YFSETQ. The rearrangement links TRBV5-1 to TRBJ2-3, with D perhaps matching TRBD1 (5 bases). The sample was peripheral blood, taken in the second trimester of pregnancy. The sequence was collected from a female donor with multiple sclerosis, enrolled in a pregnancy study. As DNA, the CDR3 is TGCGCCAGCAGCTTGGGGGGCGGCCGCACAGATACGCAGTATTTT. It yields the protein CASSLGGGRTDTQYF.